Here is one T cell receptor (beta chain) with its context. The antigen remains unidentified. Germline values: CDR1 SGHDT, CDR2 YYEEEE. The CDR3 sequence is 15 residues long. Trimming took 0 bases from V and 0 from J, leaving 9 bases between them. This sample was taken from a study of T cell repertoires in cytomegalovirus infection. Using its own MiXCR run on the reads, TCRdb lists one record per CDR3 protein. Of around 900,000 distinct CDR3 sequences in the sample, more than 25% are singletons; the top ten hold over 11%. The sequence came from a human donor in good health (CMV status not recorded). Some clones in this sample may be carry-over from other donors' samples. The chain employs TRBV5-6 and TRBJ1-2, with no clear D. This specimen was cultured CD8+ T cells from PBMCs, taken from culture after CMV antigen stimulation. The CDR3 protein is CASSLEGPANYGYTF. In DNA form, the CDR3 reads TGTGCCAGCAGCTTGGAAGGACCCGCTAACTATGGCTACACCTTC.